These 21 T cell receptor beta chains share one sample of origin, sequenced in a study of T-cell reconstitution after alpha-beta-depleted transplantation in children. Unique molecular identifiers were used to barcode this TCRbeta library. TCRdb reprocessed the PCR reads via MiXCR and lists one record per CDR3 protein. The table has 250,000 to 350,000 distinct CDR3 sequences, 23% seen once. The material sequenced was PBMCs, mostly from graft donor cells, taken 180 days after TCRalphabeta/CD19-depleted stem cell transplant. The source is a male patient younger than 18 who had a stem cell transplant for acute lymphoblastic leukemia, so the T cells may come from the graft donor.

V gene TRBV11-2 combines with J gene TRBJ2-1; 8 bases agree with TRBD2. Per germline, CDR1 SGHAT and CDR2 FQNNGV. V lost 5 bases, J lost 2 bases, and 5 bases stayed unmatched. The CDR3 covers 15 residues. The CDR3 nucleotides are TGTGCCAGCAGCGACAGCGGGAGCCCCTACAATGAGCAGTTCTTC. Translated, it gives CASSDSGSPYNEQFF.

This clonotype has a handful of counts. This chain uses TRBV20-1 with TRBJ2-3, with D unclear. This CDR3 is 13 amino acids long. Germline loops: CDR1 DFQATT, CDR2 SNEGSKA (reference sequence). The V gene lost 2 bases and the J gene lost 0 bases, with 6 bases spanning the gap. The CDR3 is CSARRASTDTQYF. The CDR3 DNA reads as TGCAGTGCTAGAAGAGCGAGCACAGATACGCAGTATTTT.

This clonotype came up a few times. The J gene is TRBJ2-1, the V gene TRBV20-1, with D tentatively TRBD2 (6 bases). Germline CDR1 and CDR2: DFQATT and SNEGSKA (reference sequence). Trimming took 7 bases from V and 2 from J, leaving 24 bases between them. CDR3 length: 17 amino acids. The CDR3 region is CSVIQGPSGQTYNEQFF. The DNA for the CDR3 is TGCAGTGTAATCCAGGGCCCCAGCGGGCAAACCTACAATGAGCAGTTCTTC.

This clonotype was seen a handful of times. This chain links TRBV6-1 with TRBJ2-6; no clear D. This CDR3 spans 15 amino acids. Trimming pared 5 bases from V and 1 base from J, leaving 9 bases between. Germline V gives CDR1 MNHNS, CDR2 SASEGT. In DNA, the CDR3 is TGTGCCAGCAGTCAACAGTTGTCTGGGGCCAACGTCCTGACTTTC. Translating gives CASSQQLSGANVLTF.

This chain links TRBV7-2 with TRBJ2-4, with D perhaps matching TRBD2 (6 bases). In germline, CDR1 is SGHTA, CDR2 FQGNSA. Trimming shortened V by 1 base and J by 10 bases, and 20 bases separated the two germline ends. The CDR3 consists of 16 residues. In nucleotides, the CDR3 is TGTGCCAGCAGCTTAGTCCGGGACTCGAAAAACAGGATTCAGTACTTC. Amino acid sequence: CASSLVRDSKNRIQYF.

Only a few counts were recorded for this clonotype. V and J are TRBV7-2 and TRBJ2-7; TRBD1 matches 7 bases. The germline gives CDR1 SGHTA, CDR2 FQGNSA. The CDR3 extends over 17 amino acids. V shed 3 bases, J shed 2 bases, and the junction held 13 bases outside the gene matches. The CDR3 nucleotides are TGTGCCAGCAGCTTGATGGGGGCAGGGGGAGACGCCTACGAGCAGTACTTC. It translates to CASSLMGAGGDAYEQYF.

This clonotype has more than one count but fewer than ten. The J gene is TRBJ2-5, the V gene TRBV7-8, with no clear D. Germline loops: CDR1 SGHVS, CDR2 FQNEAQ. V gave up 3 bases and J gave up 4 bases, with 9 bases separating them. The CDR3 is made up of 13 amino acids. This chain's CDR3 is CASSFGYGETQYF. CDR3 DNA sequence: TGTGCCAGCAGCTTCGGCTATGGAGAGACCCAGTACTTC. Together with reference TRBV7-8 and TRBJ2-5, the CDR3 gives the full variable domain: GAGVSQSPRYKVAKRGQDVALRCDPISGHVSLFWYQQALGQGPEFLTYFQNEAQLDKSGLPSDRFFAERPEGSVSTLKIQRTQQEDSAVYLCASSFGYGETQYFGPGTRLLVL.

J is TRBJ2-1 and V is TRBV11-2, with D maybe TRBD2 (7 bases). Germline-derived CDR1 and CDR2 are SGHAT and FQNNGV. The V and J ends lost 4 bases and 6 bases respectively, with 22 bases between them. This CDR3 is 17 amino acids long. The CDR3 DNA reads TGTGCCAGCAGCTCTCCCCCAGGGGCGGGAGTCTCCAATGAGCAGTTCTTC. Protein: CASSSPPGAGVSNEQFF.

The genes are TRBV20-1 and TRBJ2-6; TRBD1 or TRBD2 may be the D gene (5 bases each). V lost 6 bases and J 2 bases, leaving 14 bases between the germline ends. The germline V gene encodes CDR1 DFQATT and CDR2 SNEGSKA (reference sequence). CDR3 length equals 15 residues. CDR3 bases: TGCAGTGCCAGCGTGAGGGGCGCTGGGGCCAACGTCCTGACTTTC. Translation: CSASVRGAGANVLTF.

The DNA for the CDR3 is TGTGCCACCAGCAGAGATATCGCTAGCTTAGGCTACGAGCAGTACTTC. Translating it yields CATSRDIASLGYEQYF. The chain employs TRBV15 and TRBJ2-7; TRBD2 might be the D (5 bases). V was trimmed by 0 bases and J by 3 bases, leaving 15 bases between them. The germline V gene encodes CDR1 LNHNV and CDR2 YYDKDF (reference sequence). The CDR3 covers 16 residues.

The chain recombines TRBV12-3 or TRBV12-4 with TRBJ2-1; D is tentatively TRBD1 or TRBD2 (5 bases each). CDR3 size: 14 residues. With 4 bases removed from V and 8 bases from J, the gap between germline ends came to 15 bases. The CDR3 bases are TGTGCCAGCAGTTCGGGACCGGGCAAGGATGAGCAGTTCTTC. It translates to CASSSGPGKDEQFF.

The chain recombines TRBV9 with TRBJ2-7, with 9 bases fitting TRBD2. Germline-derived CDR1 and CDR2 are SGDLS and YYNGEE. The length of the CDR3 is 14 residues. The ends lost 3 bases at V and 3 bases at J; junction bases unmatched: 4. Here the CDR3 DNA reads TGTGCCAGCAGCGGTAGCGGGAGTAGCTACGAGCAGTACTTC. It encodes CASSGSGSSYEQYF.

The V and J genes are TRBV15 and TRBJ2-7; no reliable D call. The ends were cut back, 0 bases at V and 3 bases at J, with 9 bases in the middle. This CDR3 spans 14 amino acids. Germline assignment: CDR1 LNHNV and CDR2 YYDKDF (reference sequence). This CDR3 reads CATSREAANYEQYF. In nucleotides, the CDR3 is TGTGCCACCAGCAGAGAAGCAGCGAACTACGAGCAGTACTTC.

The chain uses TRBV4-1 and TRBJ1-2; 8 positions match TRBD1. V lost 3 bases, J lost 4 bases, and 4 bases stayed unmatched. Germline values: CDR1 MGHRA, CDR2 YSYEKL. CDR3 length: 14 amino acids. DNA for the CDR3: TGCGCCAGCAGCCATTGGACAGGGACCTATGGCTACACCTTC. Amino acid sequence: CASSHWTGTYGYTF.

V gene TRBV4-2 combines with J gene TRBJ2-7; 8 bases map to TRBD2. The V gene's germline CDR1 is LGHNA and CDR2 YNFKEQ. J gave up 7 bases and V 4 bases, and 12 bases lay outside the gene matches. This CDR3 spans 15 amino acids. CDR3 region: CASSRFRGLEGEQYF. CDR3 sequence (DNA): TGTGCCAGCAGCCGATTCCGGGGACTAGAGGGGGAGCAGTACTTC.

The chain joins TRBV6-5 to TRBJ1-1; possible D gene TRBD1, 6 bases. Germline assignment: CDR1 MNHEY and CDR2 SVGAGI. Trimming left V 2 bases short and J 5 bases short, with 15 bases between. The length of the CDR3 is 15 residues. CDR3 DNA sequence: TGTGCCAGCAGTTACCCTCATCAGGGGTTGACTGAAGCTTTCTTT. Protein sequence: CASSYPHQGLTEAFF.

The rearrangement joins TRBV7-9 to TRBJ2-6; D is perhaps TRBD2 (7 bases). V shed 1 base and J shed 2 bases, with 9 bases lying between them. Per the germline V gene, CDR1 is SEHNR and CDR2 is FQNEAQ (reference sequence). This CDR3 contains 16 residues. For the CDR3, the DNA is TGTGCCAGCAGCTTAGAGGGGGGGCCTGGGGCCAACGTCCTGACTTTC. It encodes CASSLEGGPGANVLTF.

The rearrangement uses TRBV29-1 and TRBJ2-3, with D unclear. V shed 7 bases and J shed 4 bases, with 18 bases lying between them. The CDR3 is made up of 14 amino acids. Germline CDR1 and CDR2: SQVTM and ANQGSEA. The CDR3 reads CSAAEYPLADTQYF. The CDR3 nucleotides read TGCAGCGCTGCGGAATATCCATTGGCAGATACGCAGTATTTT.

The table lists this clonotype with many counts. The chain employs TRBV7-9 and TRBJ2-1; a possible D gene is TRBD2 (5 bases). This CDR3 has 13 amino acids. The V gene's germline CDR1 is SEHNR and CDR2 FQNEAQ (reference sequence). V shed 6 bases and J shed 5 bases, with 11 bases lying between them. The CDR3 sequence: CASRSGLHNEQFF. The CDR3 DNA follows: TGTGCCAGCAGGAGCGGACTTCACAATGAGCAGTTCTTC.

In its sample, this clonotype was seen a few times. V gene TRBV19 combines with J gene TRBJ1-1; D ambiguous. Germline V gene lookup returns CDR1 LNHDA and CDR2 SQIVND (reference sequence). V was trimmed by 3 bases and J by 1 base, leaving 6 bases between them. The CDR3 is 13 residues long. The CDR3 sequence: CASSIGKNTEAFF. The CDR3 DNA sequence: TGTGCCAGTAGTATCGGCAAGAACACTGAAGCTTTCTTT.

The CDR3 DNA sequence: TGTGCCAGCAGTTTATCGGCCAAAAACATTCAGTACTTC. Translation: CASSLSAKNIQYF. The chain couples TRBV27 to TRBJ2-4; D ambiguous. The V end lost 0 bases, the J end lost 1 base, and 1 base lay between the germline ends. CDR3 size: 13 residues. Per the germline V gene, CDR1 is MNHEY and CDR2 is SMNVEV (reference sequence).